Described below is a single T cell receptor (beta chain) sequence and its context. What it recognizes is unknown. Using its own MiXCR run on the RT-PCR reads, TCRdb lists one record per CDR3 protein. Among hundreds of thousands of distinct CDR3 sequences listed, 15% to 18% were seen once. This CDR3 spans 14 amino acids. The trim removed 6 bases at V and 5 bases at J, leaving 10 bases unmatched. CDR1 DFQATT and CDR2 SNEGSKA come from the germline V gene (reference sequence). This sample is drawn from a study of response to subunit inactivated influenza vaccine. General study points: It was the authors' suggestion that each seasonal influenza vaccination recruits few new T cells.

The TCR sequence derives from a man in his forties or fifties who received an inactivated influenza vaccine. This rearrangement joins TRBV20-1 to TRBJ2-5; TRBD1 matches at 9 bases. Sequenced material: PBMCs from blood, taken 12 days after vaccination. The CDR3 reads CSAKLTGGTETQYF. The CDR3 DNA is TGCAGTGCCAAATTAACAGGGGGCACGGAGACCCAGTACTTC.